This passage covers 2 T cell receptor beta chains from one sample sequenced in a study of cytomegalovirus exposure and HLA in healthy donors. Sequencing was performed with immunoSEQ multiplex PCR; in TCRdb, only in-frame clones are kept and a portion is missing. The repertoire holds about 160,000 clones, with around 92% as singletons. Sample: PBMCs. Receptor source: a man aged 18 to 30 in good health and CMV-seropositive.

About this clone itself: An end of the junction does not agree with germline; a read error may underlie this. This chain connects TRBV7-9 to TRBJ1-3; D remains ambiguous. The CDR3 covers 11 residues. Germline V gives CDR1 SEHNR, CDR2 FQNEAQ (reference sequence). Written as DNA, the CDR3 is TGTGCCAGCAGCTCTCGAAACACCATATATTTT. Its translation: CASSSRNTIYF.

This chain links TRBV7-9 with TRBJ2-1, with D tentatively TRBD1 (7 bases). The germline CDR1 and CDR2 sequences are SEHNR and FQNEAQ (reference sequence). The CDR3 is made up of 15 amino acids. V was clipped by 3 bases and J by 8 bases, with 17 bases between them. The CDR3 protein is CASSFRGSQGDEQFF. The CDR3 DNA sequence: TGTGCCAGCAGCTTTCGGGGGAGCCAGGGGGATGAGCAGTTCTTC. Together with reference TRBV7-9 and TRBJ2-1, the CDR3 gives the full variable domain: DTGVSQNPRHKITKRGQNVTFRCDPISEHNRLYWYRQTLGQGPEFLTYFQNEAQLEKSRLLSDRFSAERPKGSFSTLEIQRTEQGDSAMYLCASSFRGSQGDEQFFGPGTRLTVL.